This passage covers 23 T cell receptor beta chains from one sample sequenced in a study of cytomegalovirus exposure and HLA in healthy donors. The study ran its PCR with 60 Vbeta and 13 Jbeta primers. Produced via immunoSEQ multiplex PCR; TCRdb's table is partial and in-frame only. The table lists more than 85,000 clones, about 79% of them singletons, with more than 3.5% in the top ten. The material sequenced was PBMCs. Receptor source: a female donor in good health and CMV-seropositive.

This clone was counted a single time. At one boundary the junction diverges from the germline segment, which might be a read error. This rearrangement joins TRBV10-3 to TRBJ2-6; weak D call: TRBD1 (5 bases). Germline-derived CDR1 and CDR2 are ENHRY and SYGVKD. This CDR3 spans 15 amino acids. The CDR3 coding sequence is TGTGCCATCAGTGAAGGCCTCTCTGGGGCCAACGGCCTGACTTTC. Its translation is CAISEGLSGANGLTF.

This chain's CDR3 is CASSSGQSEAFF. The CDR3, as DNA: TGCGCCAGCAGCTCGGGACAGTCTGAAGCTTTCTTT. This rearrangement joins TRBV5-1 to TRBJ1-1; the match to TRBD1 covers 7 bases. From germline, CDR1 is SGHRS and CDR2 YFSETQ. The length of the CDR3 is 12 residues. V trimming: 3 bases; J trimming: 6 bases; junction bases outside the gene matches: 2.

This clone was counted only a few times. The gene calls are TRBV7-2 and TRBJ2-7; 8 positions agree with TRBD2. Germline V CDR1 and CDR2: SGHTA, FQGNSA. This CDR3 comprises 14 residues. V dropped 5 bases and J dropped 7; count of bases not matched to a gene: 10. CDR3 protein: CASSLSGGSWEQYF. The CDR3 DNA follows: TGTGCCAGCAGCCTAAGCGGGGGCTCCTGGGAGCAGTACTTC.

The chain uses TRBV19 and TRBJ2-1; D not certain. The V and J ends lost 2 bases and 6 bases respectively, with 8 bases between them. Germline values: CDR1 LNHDA, CDR2 SQIVND (reference sequence). The CDR3 extends over 13 amino acids. The CDR3 DNA reads TGTGCCAGTAGTATATCCCGGGTCAATGAGCAGTTCTTC. It codes for CASSISRVNEQFF. The whole variable domain, remainder taken from reference TRBV19 and TRBJ2-1, is DGGITQSPKYLFRKEGQNVTLSCEQNLNHDAMYWYRQDPGQGLRLIYYSQIVNDFQKGDIAEGYSVSREKKESFPLTVTSAQKNPTAFYLCASSISRVNEQFFGPGTRLTVL.

The chain combines TRBV4-1 with TRBJ2-7, with D tentatively TRBD2 (6 bases). V was cut by 3 bases and J by 3 bases, with 12 bases left in between. The length of the CDR3 is 14 residues. Germline V gene data show CDR1 as MGHRA and CDR2 as YSYEKL. The CDR3 protein is CASSQGGKGYEQYF. In DNA form, the CDR3 reads TGCGCCAGCAGCCAGGGCGGGAAAGGCTACGAGCAGTACTTC.

V and J are TRBV30 and TRBJ1-2; 10 nucleotides match TRBD1. V shed 5 bases, J shed 4 bases, and the junction held 4 bases outside the gene matches. The germline CDR1 and CDR2 sequences are GTSNPN and SVGIG (reference sequence). This CDR3 comprises 13 residues. For the CDR3, the DNA is TGTGCCTGGGCACGGGACAGGGGCTATGGCTACACCTTC. It encodes CAWARDRGYGYTF.

The chain combines TRBV4-1 with TRBJ2-1; 7 bases agree with TRBD2. The CDR3 is made up of 16 amino acids. Germline V gene data show CDR1 as MGHRA and CDR2 as YSYEKL. Trimming removed 2 bases from V and 0 bases from J; junction bases left unmatched: 4. CDR3 DNA: TGCGCCAGCAGCCAACCTACTAGCGACTCCTACAATGAGCAGTTCTTC. Its protein is CASSQPTSDSYNEQFF.

The chain recombines TRBV19 with TRBJ2-1; 8 bases line up with TRBD2. V shed 4 bases, J shed 2 bases, and the junction held 4 bases outside the gene matches. CDR3 length equals 15 residues. Germline CDR1 reads LNHDA; CDR2 reads SQIVND (reference sequence). In DNA form, the CDR3 reads TGTGCCAGTAGTACCCCCGGGGGGGCCTACAATGAGCAGTTCTTC. Amino acids: CASSTPGGAYNEQFF.

J is TRBJ2-7 and V is TRBV7-2; D possibly corresponds to TRBD2 (6 bases). Deletions cut 5 bases from V and 12 bases from J, with 14 bases between. The CDR3 sequence is 11 residues long. CDR1 is SGHTA, CDR2 FQGNSA, per germline. CDR3 sequence: CASSPGEHPYF. CDR3 in DNA: TGTGCCAGCAGCCCGGGGGAGCACCCGTACTTC.

This chain links TRBV29-1 with TRBJ2-1; the D gene is possibly TRBD1 (6 bases). This CDR3 is 11 amino acids long. The ends were cut back, 4 bases at V and 9 bases at J, with 10 bases in the middle. The germline V gene has CDR1 SQVTM and CDR2 ANQGSEA. The CDR3: CSVGGPGEQFF. In nucleotides, the CDR3 is TGCAGCGTTGGGGGGCCGGGTGAGCAGTTCTTC.

V and J are TRBV21-1 and TRBJ2-1; the tabulated D call, TRBD1, remains unverified against the DNA. TRBV21-1 represents a pseudogene. This CDR3 has 15 amino acids. The CDR3 DNA reads as TGTGCCAGCAGCACGACAGGGGAATATTACAATGAGCAGTTCTTC. Amino acids: CASSTTGEYYNEQFF.

The chain joins TRBV7-2 to TRBJ2-1, with 8 bases fitting TRBD2. Germline values: CDR1 SGHTA, CDR2 FQGNSA. This CDR3 spans 15 amino acids. J was trimmed by 3 bases and V by 2 bases; bases with no gene match: 3. CDR3 in amino acids: CASSLQRERYNEQFF. CDR3 in DNA: TGTGCCAGCAGCTTACAGCGGGAGCGCTACAATGAGCAGTTCTTC.

This clone was picked up one time. The chain couples TRBV5-1 to TRBJ1-2, with D hard to call. Trimming took off 1 base at V and 4 bases at J, with 14 bases between the two ends. The CDR3 contains 15 residues. Germline lookup yields CDR1 SGHRS and CDR2 YFSETQ. The CDR3 DNA reads TGCGCCAGCAGCTTGTTACCGGGGAGTGGCTATGGCTACACCTTC. Translation gives CASSLLPGSGYGYTF.

The chain employs TRBV7-9 and TRBJ2-7; TRBD1 matches 8 bases. V lost 3 bases to trimming and J lost 6 bases; unmatched junction nucleotides: 7. CDR1 is SEHNR, CDR2 FQNEAQ, per germline (reference sequence). The CDR3 has 14 amino acids. The CDR3 DNA follows: TGTGCCAGCAGCTTCCCGGGACAGGAAACCGAGCAGTACTTC. Translated: CASSFPGQETEQYF.

The CDR3 loop reads CASSLYYEGGAWETQYF. Here the CDR3 DNA reads TGTGCCAGCAGCTTATACTATGAGGGAGGGGCGTGGGAGACCCAGTACTTC. This sequence joins TRBV7-2 and TRBJ2-5; 7 nucleotides match TRBD2. The germline CDR1 and CDR2 sequences are SGHTA and FQGNSA. The V and J ends lost 2 bases and 5 bases, in that order; junction bases with no gene match: 14. The CDR3 length is 17 residues.

Here the CDR3 reads CAWSPGGEQPQHF. Here the CDR3 DNA reads TGTGCCTGGAGCCCAGGAGGCGAACAGCCCCAGCATTTT. This sequence joins TRBV30 and TRBJ1-5; unclear D gene. The germline CDR1 and CDR2 sequences are GTSNPN and SVGIG (reference sequence). Trimming stripped 3 bases from V and 7 bases from J, with 13 bases between. The CDR3 contains 13 residues.

The genes are TRBV4-3 and TRBJ2-3; TRBD2 agrees at 8 bases. This CDR3 is built from 16 residues. V lost 0 bases, J lost 6 bases, and 8 bases stayed unmatched. Germline assignment: CDR1 LGHNA and CDR2 YSLEER. CDR3 nucleotides: TGCGCCAGCAGCCAAGATATGACTAGCGCATGGGATACGCAGTATTTT. It translates to CASSQDMTSAWDTQYF.

This clone is a singleton in its sample. The chain uses TRBV7-2 and TRBJ2-5, with TRBD2 as a possible D gene (6 bases). V was pared by 10 bases and J by 1 base, with 19 bases between. There are 15 residues in the CDR3. Germline V gene lookup returns CDR1 SGHTA and CDR2 FQGNSA. CDR3 nucleotide sequence: TGTGCCAATGCGAGGGGTCTAGCGATCCAAGAGACCCAGTACTTC. This gives the protein CANARGLAIQETQYF.

The rearrangement uses TRBV5-8 and TRBJ2-7; 9 bases align to TRBD1. The germline V gene has CDR1 SGHTS and CDR2 YDEGEE. V lost 4 bases, J lost 0 bases, and 11 bases stayed unmatched. This CDR3 region has 17 residues. CDR3 nucleotides: TGTGCCAGCAGCGCAAGACTGCTGGGACAGGGCTCCTACGAGCAGTACTTC. This encodes CASSARLLGQGSYEQYF. The full variable domain, rest sourced from reference TRBV5-8 and TRBJ2-7, is EAGVTQSPTHLIKTRGQQATLRCSPISGHTSVYWYQQALGLGLQFLLWYDEGEERNRGNFPPRFSGRQFPNYSSELNVNALELEDSALYLCASSARLLGQGSYEQYFGPGTRLTVT.

This clone has only one observation. The chain joins TRBV5-1 to TRBJ2-7; D is undetermined. CDR1 SGHRS and CDR2 YFSETQ come from the germline V gene. The CDR3 spans 15 residues. V was clipped by 0 bases and J by 6 bases, with 16 bases between them. The CDR3 DNA reads as TGCGCCAGCAGCTTGGTTGGTAGCATCTTAGGCGAGCAGTACTTC. Encoded protein: CASSLVGSILGEQYF.

The V call is TRBV19, the J call TRBJ1-2; 7 positions agree with TRBD1. The germline gives CDR1 LNHDA, CDR2 SQIVND (reference sequence). Trimming at V came to 2 bases and at J to 4 bases, leaving 4 bases not matched to a gene. CDR3 length: 14 amino acids. The CDR3 DNA reads TGTGCCAGTAGTATACGACAGGGTGGCTATGGCTACACCTTC. It is translated as CASSIRQGGYGYTF.

V usage is TRBV19 and J usage is TRBJ1-1; weak D call: TRBD1 (5 bases). Trimming stripped 0 bases from V and 4 bases from J, with 18 bases between. This CDR3 contains 17 residues. The germline V gene encodes CDR1 LNHDA and CDR2 SQIVND (reference sequence). The CDR3 coding sequence is TGTGCCAGTAGTATAGATCACGGGGGAAGAGGTTCCACTGAAGCTTTCTTT. Translating gives CASSIDHGGRGSTEAFF. The whole variable domain, filled in from reference TRBV19 and TRBJ1-1, reads DGGITQSPKYLFRKEGQNVTLSCEQNLNHDAMYWYRQDPGQGLRLIYYSQIVNDFQKGDIAEGYSVSREKKESFPLTVTSAQKNPTAFYLCASSIDHGGRGSTEAFFGQGTRLTVV.

V and J are TRBV27 and TRBJ2-2, with a possible D match to TRBD2 (6 bases). This CDR3 contains 12 residues. The V end was cut by 9 bases, the J end by 8 bases, with 13 bases between. Germline V gene data show CDR1 as MNHEY and CDR2 as SMNVEV (reference sequence). The CDR3 reads CASYRERGELFF. CDR3 nucleotide sequence: TGTGCCAGTTATCGGGAGCGGGGGGAGCTGTTTTTT.